These 28 T cell receptor beta chains share one sample of origin, sequenced in a study of cytomegalovirus exposure and HLA in healthy donors. 13 Jbeta primers and 60 Vbeta primers were used for the PCR. Libraries were prepared by immunoSEQ multiplex PCR; TCRdb keeps only in-frame clonotypes and omits some of them. The sample records 200,000 to 250,000 clones, about 85% being singletons. Sequencing used PBMCs. Receptors originate from a human donor in good health.

The genes are TRBV18 and TRBJ2-7; TRBD1 might be the D (6 bases). Looked up from germline, CDR1 is KGHSH and CDR2 is LQKENI. V dropped 6 bases and J dropped 0 bases, with 24 bases sitting between them. CDR3 length: 18 residues. In nucleotides, the CDR3 is TGTGCCAGCTCTCCCGAGGGGGTCAGGGGACCGCTCTCCTACGAGCAGTACTTC. Protein product: CASSPEGVRGPLSYEQYF.

The chain combines TRBV28 with TRBJ1-2; D is undetermined. This CDR3 region has 14 residues. V shed 6 bases and J shed 4 bases, with 15 bases lying between them. The germline V gene has CDR1 MDHEN and CDR2 SYDVKM. The CDR3 DNA reads as TGTGCCAGCAGCCTCTCCGGGGAGATCTATGGCTACACCTTC. This sequence encodes CASSLSGEIYGYTF.

The rearrangement links TRBV4-1 to TRBJ1-4; D is undetermined. The CDR3 is 15 residues long. V gave up 4 bases and J gave up 3 bases, with 12 bases separating them. In germline, CDR1 is MGHRA, CDR2 YSYEKL. The CDR3 sequence is CASSRLGGANEKLFF. The CDR3 DNA sequence: TGCGCCAGCAGCCGGCTGGGAGGAGCTAATGAAAAACTGTTTTTT.

The chain joins TRBV7-3 to TRBJ2-3; 7 nucleotides line up with TRBD1. Germline V gene sequence: CDR1 SGHTA, CDR2 FQGTGA. Unmatched junction bases numbered 2, after V lost 5 bases and J lost 0 bases. The CDR3 has 14 amino acids. CDR3 coding DNA: TGTGCCAGCAGCCCGGGACAGAGCACAGATACGCAGTATTTT. Residues: CASSPGQSTDTQYF.

V is TRBV29-1 and J is TRBJ2-1; TRBD2 is a possible D gene (6 bases). CDR3 length: 17 amino acids. Trimming took 5 bases from V and 5 from J, leaving 25 bases between them. CDR1 is SQVTM and CDR2 is ANQGSEA in the germline V gene. Written as DNA, the CDR3 is TGCAGCGTTCTCCGGGTAGGCGGGACCCATGGCAACAATGAGCAGTTCTTC. Translation gives CSVLRVGGTHGNNEQFF.

This clone was found a few times. The gene calls are TRBV6-5 and TRBJ2-3, with 9 bases that match TRBD1. The V gene end was trimmed by 4 bases and the J gene end by 4 bases; junction bases not matched to a gene: 9. In germline, CDR1 is MNHEY, CDR2 SVGAGI. This CDR3 is 16 amino acids long. The CDR3 region is CASSLTGGTTPDTQYF. The CDR3 nucleotides read TGTGCCAGCAGTTTGACAGGGGGAACCACCCCAGATACGCAGTATTTT.

The V gene is TRBV29-1, the J gene TRBJ1-3; TRBD1 matches at 7 bases. CDR3 length equals 14 residues. The V gene end was trimmed by 6 bases and the J gene end by 4 bases; junction bases not matched to a gene: 9. Germline assignment: CDR1 SQVTM and CDR2 ANQGSEA. In DNA, the CDR3 is TGCAGCGTCGTCACCAGGGGGTTCGGAAACACCATATATTTT. Amino acids: CSVVTRGFGNTIYF.

This chain connects TRBV7-6 to TRBJ2-5; 7 nucleotides match TRBD1. This CDR3 is 13 amino acids long. Losses at the gene ends were 1 base for V and 4 bases for J; bases not matched to a gene: 0. Germline V gene lookup returns CDR1 SGHVS and CDR2 FNYEAQ. CDR3 loop: CASSLDRGETQYF. DNA for the CDR3: TGTGCCAGCAGCTTAGACAGGGGAGAGACCCAGTACTTC.

This chain links TRBV5-1 with TRBJ2-7, with 10 nucleotides matching TRBD2. The germline V gene has CDR1 SGHRS and CDR2 YFSETQ. V was clipped by 0 bases and J by 4 bases; unmatched bases: 10. The length of the CDR3 is 17 residues. The CDR3 bases are TGCGCCAGCAGCTTGGGCTTGGCTAGCGGGAGTAGGTACGAGCAGTACTTC. It encodes CASSLGLASGSRYEQYF.

The CDR3 sequence is CASSRSGTGRGYTF. The CDR3 DNA is TGTGCCAGCAGTCGATCAGGGACAGGCAGAGGCTACACCTTC. The chain links TRBV6-5 to TRBJ1-2; 8 bases fit TRBD1. Germline CDR1 is MNHEY and CDR2 is SVGAGI. CDR3 length equals 14 residues. The J segment lost 8 bases and the V segment lost 5 bases, leaving 10 bases of the junction unmatched.

V usage is TRBV28 and J usage is TRBJ2-3, with D possibly matching TRBD2 (6 bases). V was pared by 3 bases and J by 5 bases, with 9 bases between. The CDR3 consists of 13 residues. Germline V gene data show CDR1 as MDHEN and CDR2 as SYDVKM. The CDR3 here is CASSFVGRDTQYF. The CDR3 DNA sequence: TGTGCCAGCAGTTTTGTCGGGAGAGATACGCAGTATTTT.

The rearrangement links TRBV30 to TRBJ1-1; D perhaps matches TRBD1 (5 bases). The V and J ends lost 0 bases and 4 bases respectively, with 12 bases between them. The CDR3 contains 14 residues. The germline CDR1 and CDR2 sequences are GTSNPN and SVGIG (reference sequence). The CDR3 DNA follows: TGTGCCTGGAGTGTTTCGGGGGGAGCCACTGAAGCTTTCTTT. This gives the protein CAWSVSGGATEAFF.

This clone has a single count. CDR3: CASSGGSVETQYF. CDR3 coding DNA: TGTGCCAGCTCCGGGGGGTCGGTGGAGACCCAGTACTTC. The J gene is TRBJ2-5, the V gene TRBV18, with 7 bases identical to TRBD2. The germline CDR1 and CDR2 sequences are KGHSH and LQKENI. The CDR3 contains 13 residues. The V gene end was trimmed by 6 bases and the J gene end by 5 bases; junction bases not matched to a gene: 6.

Concerning this clone: An end of the junction differs from the germline gene, which may be a read error. The chain links TRBV7-9 to TRBJ2-5, with 7 bases identical to TRBD1. Germline V lookup: CDR1 SEHNR, CDR2 FQNEAQ (reference sequence). This CDR3 has 15 residues. This CDR3 is CSSSLADRATETQYF. For the CDR3, the DNA is TGTTCCAGCAGCTTAGCTGACAGGGCAACGGAGACCCAGTACTTC. The variable domain in full, completed from reference TRBV7-9 and TRBJ2-5, reads DTGVSQNPRHKITKRGQNVTFRCDPISEHNRLYWYRQTLGQGPEFLTYFQNEAQLEKSRLLSDRFSAERPKGSFSTLEIQRTEQGDSAMYLCSSSLADRATETQYFGPGTRLLVL.

The chain joins TRBV6-1 to TRBJ2-5; tentatively, D is TRBD1 (5 bases). The closer fit of TRBJ2-7 to the DNA end suggests the J call may be wrong. The CDR3 spans 14 residues. Germline CDR1 and CDR2: MNHNS and SASEGT. CDR3 loop: CASSMGLAADEQYF. For the CDR3, the DNA is TGTGCCAGCAGTATGGGGCTGGCGGCGGACGAGCAGTACTTC.

The rearrangement joins TRBV19 to TRBJ1-1; no clear D gene. The CDR3 is 11 residues long. Germline values: CDR1 LNHDA, CDR2 SQIVND (reference sequence). CDR3 protein: CVFMLSTEAFF. The CDR3 DNA sequence: TGTGTGTTTATGTTGAGCACTGAAGCTTTCTTT.

The CDR3 DNA follows: TGTGCCAGCAGTTTATCGACAGGGGAGCAAGAGACCCAGTACTTC. This encodes CASSLSTGEQETQYF. The chain employs TRBV28 and TRBJ2-5; 8 nucleotides align to TRBD1. The CDR3 totals 15 residues. Unmatched junction bases numbered 3, after V lost 1 base and J lost 2 bases. Germline V gene data show CDR1 as MDHEN and CDR2 as SYDVKM. Filled out from reference TRBV28 and TRBJ2-5, the complete variable domain reads DVKVTQSSRYLVKRTGEKVFLECVQDMDHENMFWYRQDPGLGLRLIYFSYDVKMKEKGDIPEGYSVSREKKERFSLILESASTNQTSMYLCASSLSTGEQETQYFGPGTRLLVL.

The J gene is TRBJ2-3, the V gene TRBV9; D uncertain. The CDR3 extends over 12 amino acids. CDR1 is SGDLS, CDR2 YYNGEE, per germline. Here the CDR3 DNA reads TGTGCTAGCCAGGCGTTCACAGATACGCAGTATTTT. Protein product: CASQAFTDTQYF. Drawing the rest from reference TRBV9 and TRBJ2-3, the complete variable domain is DSGVTQTPKHLITATGQRVTLRCSPRSGDLSVYWYQQSLDQGLQFLIQYYNGEERAKGNILERFSAQQFPDLHSELNLSSLELGDSALYFCASQAFTDTQYFGPGTRLTVL.

The chain has TRBV29-1 and TRBJ2-7; D not certain. Trimming pared 5 bases from V and 0 bases from J, leaving 5 bases between. The CDR3 runs 11 residues. Germline V gives CDR1 SQVTM, CDR2 ANQGSEA. The CDR3 coding sequence is TGCAGCGTTAGGAGCTCCTACGAGCAGTACTTC. It codes for CSVRSSYEQYF.

This chain links TRBV25-1 with TRBJ2-3, with 8 bases aligning to TRBD1. The CDR3 length is 14 residues. The V gene end was trimmed by 3 bases and the J gene end by 5 bases; junction bases not matched to a gene: 4. Looked up from germline, CDR1 is MGHDK and CDR2 is SYGVNS. CDR3 amino acids: CASSEDRARDTQYF. CDR3 nucleotides: TGTGCCAGCAGTGAGGACAGGGCGAGAGATACGCAGTATTTT.

Only one count was recorded for this clone. The rearrangement links TRBV5-1 to TRBJ1-5; D possibly corresponds to TRBD1 (5 bases). The V gene lost 4 bases and the J gene lost 3 bases, with 11 bases spanning the gap. The length of the CDR3 is 14 residues. CDR1 SGHRS and CDR2 YFSETQ come from the germline V gene. CDR3 amino acids: CASSPGGVNQPQHF. CDR3 coding DNA: TGCGCCAGCAGCCCGGGGGGTGTCAATCAGCCCCAGCATTTT.

V gene TRBV5-4 combines with J gene TRBJ2-1, with 11 bases identical to TRBD2. Trimming cost V 4 bases and J 0 bases; bases outside gene matches: 9. The CDR3 extends over 18 amino acids. Germline CDR1 SGHNT, CDR2 YYREEE (reference sequence). CDR3 protein: CASSHTRLAGSSYNEQFF. CDR3 bases: TGTGCCAGCAGCCACACCCGACTAGCGGGGAGCTCCTACAATGAGCAGTTCTTC.

The rearrangement links TRBV9 to TRBJ2-2; maybe TRBD2 (5 bases). There are 14 residues in the CDR3. CDR1 is SGDLS and CDR2 is YYNGEE in the germline V gene. Trimming shortened V by 3 bases and J by 2 bases, and 8 bases separated the two germline ends. CDR3 in amino acids: CASSGSANTGELFF. The CDR3 region has the DNA TGTGCCAGCAGCGGTAGCGCCAACACCGGGGAGCTGTTTTTT.

The V gene is TRBV28, the J gene TRBJ2-5; 8 bases match TRBD2. After removal of 6 bases from V and 2 bases from J, the junction contained 2 bases not matched to a gene. Germline V gene data show CDR1 as MDHEN and CDR2 as SYDVKM. The CDR3 is 13 residues long. The CDR3 spells CASSGRGQETQYF. CDR3 DNA sequence: TGTGCCAGCAGCGGGAGGGGGCAAGAGACCCAGTACTTC.

The chain employs TRBV6-5 and TRBJ2-1; 10 nucleotides agree with TRBD1. CDR1 is MNHEY, CDR2 SVGAGI, per germline. The V and J ends lost 8 bases and 8 bases, in that order; junction bases with no gene match: 9. The CDR3 has 14 residues. The CDR3 protein is CASGPGQGWDEQFF. CDR3 nucleotides: TGTGCCAGCGGACCGGGACAGGGGTGGGATGAGCAGTTCTTC.

This clone appeared once. The rearrangement uses TRBV5-1 and TRBJ2-1; 10 bases map to TRBD2. This CDR3 is built from 14 residues. Trimming removed 6 bases from V and 7 bases from J; junction bases left unmatched: 7. CDR1 and CDR2 (germline): SGHRS, YFSETQ. DNA of the CDR3: TGCGCCAGCAAAACGTCTAGCGGGAGAAATGAGCAGTTCTTC. This codes for CASKTSSGRNEQFF.

The chain carries TRBV7-8 and TRBJ2-2; 7 nucleotides line up with TRBD1. Losses at the gene ends were 4 bases for V and 0 bases for J; bases not matched to a gene: 5. The CDR3 length is 16 residues. Germline CDR1 and CDR2: SGHVS and FQNEAQ. The CDR3 region is CASSYWDSANTGELFF. The CDR3 DNA reads TGTGCCAGCAGCTACTGGGACAGCGCGAACACCGGGGAGCTGTTTTTT.

The J gene is TRBJ1-2, the V gene TRBV9; D not resolved. Germline V CDR1 and CDR2: SGDLS, YYNGEE. The CDR3 consists of 13 residues. The V end was cut by 2 bases, the J end by 8 bases, with 13 bases between. The CDR3 DNA is TGTGCCAGCAGCGTCTGGACTTCGGGAGGCTACACCTTC. Protein sequence: CASSVWTSGGYTF.